Listed here are 24 T cell receptor beta chains from one sample, sequenced in a study of beta chain features in type 1 diabetes. Since all of the isolated RNA was reverse transcribed, expressed TCRB transcripts were what got sequenced. Data came from immunoSEQ multiplex PCR; TCRdb stores just in-frame clones and leaves some out. The data hold 600,000 to 650,000 clones, with 15% to 18% observed a single time. Sequencing used naive CD4+ T cells from blood. The receptors were gathered from a man younger than 30 in good health.

This clone showed up many times. The V call is TRBV10-3, the J call TRBJ2-1, with 7 positions matching TRBD1. Germline values: CDR1 ENHRY, CDR2 SYGVKD. The CDR3 totals 12 residues. The trim removed 11 bases at V and 9 bases at J, leaving 10 bases unmatched. The CDR3 reads CAATGTAAEQFF. CDR3 DNA: TGTGCCGCGACCGGGACAGCGGCTGAGCAGTTCTTC.

The chain employs TRBV7-6 and TRBJ2-1; 10 nucleotides line up with TRBD1. CDR1 and CDR2 from the germline V gene are SGHVS and FNYEAQ. CDR3 size: 18 residues. V lost 5 bases, J lost 4 bases, and 14 bases stayed unmatched. CDR3 amino acids: CASSLRTTGGTLYNEQFF. DNA of the CDR3: TGTGCCAGCAGCCTACGAACGACAGGGGGCACACTGTACAATGAGCAGTTCTTC.

The rearrangement joins TRBV11-1 to TRBJ1-2, with D tentatively TRBD1 (5 bases). Germline lookup yields CDR1 SGHAT and CDR2 FQDESV (reference sequence). V was pared by 5 bases and J by 0 bases, with 22 bases between. The length of the CDR3 is 18 residues. The CDR3 coding sequence is TGTGCCAGCAGCCCGGGACGTCGGAGCTTTACGGCTAACTATGGCTACACCTTC. It translates to CASSPGRRSFTANYGYTF.

This clone came up a few times. This sequence joins TRBV27 and TRBJ1-2; unclear D gene. The germline V and J ends were trimmed by 6 bases and 4 bases, with 9 bases remaining between them. Germline V gives CDR1 MNHEY, CDR2 SMNVEV (reference sequence). The CDR3 is 12 residues long. The CDR3 protein is CASSPSGYGYTF. Here the CDR3 DNA reads TGTGCCAGCAGCCCCTCCGGCTATGGCTACACCTTC.

The rearrangement joins TRBV10-3 to TRBJ2-3; 7 bases are shared with TRBD2. J lost 1 base, V lost 10 bases, and 2 bases had no gene match. In germline, CDR1 is ENHRY, CDR2 SYGVKD. This CDR3 has 12 amino acids. The CDR3 DNA is TGTGCCAGCAGCGGGGGCACAGATACGCAGTATTTT. Amino acids: CASSGGTDTQYF.

This clone was detected only once. The sample holds other DNA sequences that translate to the same CDR3. V and J are TRBV30 and TRBJ1-1; D might be TRBD1 (5 bases). The germline V gene encodes CDR1 GTSNPN and CDR2 SVGIG (reference sequence). The CDR3 length is 13 residues. V was pared by 5 bases and J by 1 base, with 11 bases between. DNA of the CDR3: TGTGCCTGGTCTTCCCAGGGGAACACTGAAGCTTTCTTT. Protein: CAWSSQGNTEAFF.

In its sample, this clone was seen a few times. V and J are TRBV28 and TRBJ2-1; D call uncertain. Trimming took 3 bases from V and 0 from J, leaving 15 bases between them. This CDR3 contains 17 residues. Germline V gene lookup returns CDR1 MDHEN and CDR2 SYDVKM. The CDR3 loop reads CASSLPGLSPSYNEQFF. The CDR3 nucleotides are TGTGCCAGCAGTTTGCCCGGGCTGAGCCCCTCCTACAATGAGCAGTTCTTC.

The chain has TRBV5-1 and TRBJ2-2, with 7 bases identical to TRBD1. The CDR3 loop spans 15 amino acids. Germline lookup yields CDR1 SGHRS and CDR2 YFSETQ. V lost 3 bases and J lost 6; bases outside the gene matches: 8. CDR3 coding DNA: TGCGCCAGCAGCTCGGGACAGTTCTCAGCCGGGGAGCTGTTTTTT. Residues: CASSSGQFSAGELFF.

V usage is TRBV6-5 and J usage is TRBJ2-5; tentatively, D is TRBD1 (6 bases). V gave up 2 bases and J gave up 7 bases, with 17 bases separating them. The CDR3 is 15 amino acids. CDR1 is MNHEY, CDR2 SVGAGI, per germline. In DNA form, the CDR3 reads TGTGCCAGCAGTTACCGCACCCGGACAGCGACGACCCAGTACTTC. Encoded protein: CASSYRTRTATTQYF.

This clone has just a few counts. V usage is TRBV2 and J usage is TRBJ2-1; 10 bases are shared with TRBD2. Germline CDR1 is SNHLY and CDR2 is FYNNEI. Unmatched junction bases numbered 0, after V lost 7 bases and J lost 3 bases. This CDR3 comprises 13 residues. CDR3 protein: CASTSGSYNEQFF. The CDR3 bases are TGTGCCAGCACTAGCGGGAGCTACAATGAGCAGTTCTTC.

This clone was observed a few times. The rearrangement links TRBV4-2 to TRBJ2-2; a weak D match, TRBD2 (6 bases). CDR1 and CDR2 (germline): LGHNA, YNFKEQ. CDR3 size: 16 residues. V lost 0 bases to trimming and J lost 0 bases, with 8 bases between them. CDR3: CASSQESGSNTGELFF. CDR3 in DNA: TGTGCCAGCAGCCAAGAGAGCGGGTCGAACACCGGGGAGCTGTTTTTT.

The V call is TRBV18, the J call TRBJ1-1; D uncertain. Germline assignment: CDR1 KGHSH and CDR2 LQKENI. The CDR3 length is 16 residues. V was pared by 4 bases and J by 4 bases, with 19 bases between. The CDR3 nucleotides read TGTGCCAGCTCACTCGGTATTCGGGATAGGGCCACTGAAGCTTTCTTT. Translating it yields CASSLGIRDRATEAFF.

A single count supports this clone. CDR3 bases: TGTGCCAGCTCACCCCGAATAAGCAATCAGCCCCAGCATTTT. It yields the protein CASSPRISNQPQHF. This chain connects TRBV18 to TRBJ1-5; D is uncertain. CDR3 size: 14 residues. Germline values: CDR1 KGHSH, CDR2 LQKENI. V lost 3 bases and J 1 base, leaving 7 bases between the germline ends.

In regard to this clone: Other DNA sequences in the same sample also yield this CDR3. This rearrangement joins TRBV7-2 to TRBJ2-5; 11 bases map to TRBD2. CDR1 and CDR2 (germline): SGHTA, FQGNSA. CDR3 length: 16 residues. V lost 1 base, J lost 1 base, and 2 bases stayed unmatched. CDR3 sequence: CASSLGLAGGQETQYF. CDR3 bases: TGTGCCAGCAGCTTAGGGCTAGCGGGGGGCCAAGAGACCCAGTACTTC.

This chain links TRBV21-1 with TRBJ2-3; the table's TRBD2 call for D was not verified on the DNA. TRBV21-1 is flagged as a pseudogene. The CDR3 totals 16 residues. The CDR3 loop is CASKGLAGVLTDTQYF. The CDR3 nucleotides read TGTGCCAGCAAGGGACTAGCGGGAGTTCTGACAGATACGCAGTATTTT.

This clone was seen only a few times. The rearrangement joins TRBV10-3 to TRBJ2-3, with D perhaps matching TRBD1 or TRBD2 (5 bases each). Germline loops: CDR1 ENHRY, CDR2 SYGVKD. This CDR3 is 14 amino acids long. V dropped 7 bases and J dropped 4 bases, with 15 bases sitting between them. The CDR3 spells CAITRMGTPDTQYF. The CDR3 DNA is TGTGCCATCACCCGAATGGGGACCCCAGATACGCAGTATTTT.

This clone was counted between two and nine times. The rearrangement uses TRBV4-1 and TRBJ1-1; D gene ambiguous. V was clipped by 1 base and J by 1 base, with 7 bases between them. This CDR3 has 14 amino acids. The germline V gene has CDR1 MGHRA and CDR2 YSYEKL. The chain's CDR3 is CASSQVGQNTEAFF. For the CDR3, the DNA is TGCGCCAGCAGCCAAGTGGGCCAGAACACTGAAGCTTTCTTT.

In its sample, this clone was seen a few times. The chain combines TRBV5-5 with TRBJ2-2; D remains unclear. The V gene lost 1 base and the J gene lost 8 bases, with 12 bases spanning the gap. CDR1 SGHKS and CDR2 YYEKEE come from the germline V gene (reference sequence). This CDR3 is 14 amino acids long. The CDR3 loop reads CASSLWNLSGELFF. The CDR3 coding sequence is TGTGCCAGCAGCTTGTGGAACCTTTCAGGGGAGCTGTTTTTT.

This clone has only a few counts. The identical CDR3 is also encoded by other nucleotide sequences in the sample. This sequence joins TRBV7-2 and TRBJ2-3, with D perhaps TRBD2 (6 bases). The CDR3 loop spans 14 amino acids. CDR1 and CDR2 from the germline V gene are SGHTA and FQGNSA. The V end was cut by 3 bases, the J end by 1 base, with 8 bases between. The CDR3 loop reads CASSFGGGTDTQYF. CDR3 coding DNA: TGTGCCAGCAGCTTCGGAGGGGGCACAGATACGCAGTATTTT.

The V and J genes are TRBV9 and TRBJ2-2; 8 bases fit TRBD1. Trimming at V came to 0 bases and at J to 5 bases, leaving 9 bases not matched to a gene. There are 17 residues in the CDR3. The germline gives CDR1 SGDLS, CDR2 YYNGEE. CDR3 protein: CASSVAGQGARTGELFF. The DNA for the CDR3 is TGTGCCAGCAGCGTAGCAGGGCAGGGGGCGAGAACCGGGGAGCTGTTTTTT.

This clone was observed a handful of times. The chain joins TRBV7-2 to TRBJ2-6, with TRBD2 identical over 8 bases. This CDR3 region has 16 residues. V was clipped by 4 bases and J by 2 bases; unmatched bases: 4. Germline CDR1 SGHTA, CDR2 FQGNSA. CDR3 loop: CASSSPGLAGANVLTF. For the CDR3, the DNA is TGTGCCAGCAGCTCCCCGGGACTAGCTGGGGCCAACGTCCTGACTTTC.

This clone was seen only a few times. The rearrangement links TRBV18 to TRBJ2-4, with D hard to call. This CDR3 region has 16 residues. V lost 2 bases, J lost 0 bases, and 11 bases lay in between. Germline lookup yields CDR1 KGHSH and CDR2 LQKENI. As DNA, the CDR3 is TGTGCCAGCTCACCAATACTCGGTCTAGCCAAAAACATTCAGTACTTC. Translating gives CASSPILGLAKNIQYF.

The chain carries TRBV10-3 and TRBJ1-2, with D possibly matching TRBD1 (5 bases). The CDR3 runs to 17 residues. CDR1 is ENHRY, CDR2 SYGVKD, per germline. Trimming shortened V by 3 bases and J by 2 bases, and 19 bases separated the two germline ends. The CDR3 DNA is TGTGCCATCAGTGAACCGGGGCCTAATCGAGGAAACTATGGCTACACCTTC. Translating gives CAISEPGPNRGNYGYTF.

The chain uses TRBV29-1 and TRBJ1-1; 7 nucleotides line up with TRBD1. The CDR3 is made up of 15 amino acids. Germline assignment: CDR1 SQVTM and CDR2 ANQGSEA. J gave up 4 bases and V 4 bases, and 12 bases lay outside the gene matches. The CDR3 bases are TGCAGCGTTGGGCGTGGCAGGGCAGGGGGCACTGAAGCTTTCTTT. Its translation is CSVGRGRAGGTEAFF. Looking up the rest from reference TRBV29-1 and TRBJ1-1 gives the full variable domain: SAVISQKPSRDICQRGTSLTIQCQVDSQVTMMFWYRQQPGQSLTLIATANQGSEATYESGFVIDKFPISRPNLTFSTLTVSNMSPEDSSIYLCSVGRGRAGGTEAFFGQGTRLTVV.